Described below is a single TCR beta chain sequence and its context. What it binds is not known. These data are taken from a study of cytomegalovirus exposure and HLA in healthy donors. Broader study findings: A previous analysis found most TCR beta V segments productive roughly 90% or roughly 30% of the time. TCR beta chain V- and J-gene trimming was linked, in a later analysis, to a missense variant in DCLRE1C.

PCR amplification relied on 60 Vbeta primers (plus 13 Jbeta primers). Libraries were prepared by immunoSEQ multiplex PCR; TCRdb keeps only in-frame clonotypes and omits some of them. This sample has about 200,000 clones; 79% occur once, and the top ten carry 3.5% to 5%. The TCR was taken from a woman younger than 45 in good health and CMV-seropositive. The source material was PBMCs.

In nucleotides, the CDR3 is TGTGCCAGCAGCCCTAGTCTAGCGGCCTCCTACAATGAGCAGTTCTTC. Its translation is CASSPSLAASYNEQFF. V is TRBV2 and J is TRBJ2-1, with 7 nucleotides matching TRBD2. Trimming removed 6 bases from V and 0 bases from J; junction bases left unmatched: 8. Germline CDR1 reads SNHLY; CDR2 reads FYNNEI. CDR3 length: 16 amino acids.